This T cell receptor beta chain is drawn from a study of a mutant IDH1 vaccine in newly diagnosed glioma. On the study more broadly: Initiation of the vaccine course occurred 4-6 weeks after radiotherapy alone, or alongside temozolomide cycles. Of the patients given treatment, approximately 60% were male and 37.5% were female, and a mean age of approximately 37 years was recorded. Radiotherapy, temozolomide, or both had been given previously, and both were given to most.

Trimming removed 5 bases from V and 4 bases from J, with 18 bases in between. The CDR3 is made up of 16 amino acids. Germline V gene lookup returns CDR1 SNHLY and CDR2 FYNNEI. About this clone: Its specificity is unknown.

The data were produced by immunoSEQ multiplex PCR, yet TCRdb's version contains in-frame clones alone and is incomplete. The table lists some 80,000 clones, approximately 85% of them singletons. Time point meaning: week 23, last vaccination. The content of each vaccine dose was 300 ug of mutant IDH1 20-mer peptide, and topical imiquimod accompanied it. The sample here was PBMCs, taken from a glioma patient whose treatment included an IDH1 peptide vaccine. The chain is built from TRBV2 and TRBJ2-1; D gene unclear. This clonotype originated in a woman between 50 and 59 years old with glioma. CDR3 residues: CASSHSRQAPYNEQFF. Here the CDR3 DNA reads TGTGCCAGCAGTCATAGCAGGCAGGCGCCATACAATGAGCAGTTCTTC.